This entry concerns a single TCR beta chain. Its antigen is still unknown. This specimen comes from a study of beta chain features in type 1 diabetes. Study-level points and caveats: Type 1 diabetes patients had moderately but significantly shorter TCRB CDR3s in all four CD4+ subsets.

Reverse transcribing all isolated RNA meant expressed TCRB transcripts were sequenced. Sequenced by immunoSEQ multiplex PCR; TCRdb stores in-frame clones only, minus some. The sample yields about 370,000 clones, about 10% seen once. The sample taken for sequencing was central memory CD4+ T cells from blood. This receptor was taken from a man aged 25 to 40 with type 1 diabetes.

The CDR3 region is CASSIRYYGYTF. The CDR3 region has the DNA TGTGCCAGTAGTATCCGCTATTATGGCTACACCTTC. The chain links TRBV19 to TRBJ1-2; D remains unclear. CDR3 length: 12 residues. The V end lost 3 bases, the J end lost 5 bases, and 7 bases lay between the germline ends. CDR1 and CDR2 (germline): LNHDA, SQIVND (reference sequence).